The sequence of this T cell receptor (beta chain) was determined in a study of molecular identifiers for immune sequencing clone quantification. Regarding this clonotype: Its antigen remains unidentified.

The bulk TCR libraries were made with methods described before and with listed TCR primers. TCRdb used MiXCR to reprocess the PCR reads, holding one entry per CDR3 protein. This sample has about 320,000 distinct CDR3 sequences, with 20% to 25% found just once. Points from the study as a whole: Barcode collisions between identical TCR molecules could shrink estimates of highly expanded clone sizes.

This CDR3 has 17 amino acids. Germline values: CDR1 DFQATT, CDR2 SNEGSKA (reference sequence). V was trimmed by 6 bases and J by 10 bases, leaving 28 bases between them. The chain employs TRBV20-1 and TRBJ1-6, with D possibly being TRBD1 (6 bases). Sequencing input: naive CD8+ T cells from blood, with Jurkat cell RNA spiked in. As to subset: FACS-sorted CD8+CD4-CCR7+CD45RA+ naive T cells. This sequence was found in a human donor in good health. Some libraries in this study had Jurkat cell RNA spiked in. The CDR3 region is CSARPRKTGLEGSPLHF. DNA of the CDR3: TGCAGTGCCAGACCCCGAAAGACAGGTCTGGAGGGGTCACCCCTCCACTTT.